The 26 T cell receptor beta chains listed next were all sequenced from one sample in a study of vaccination effects on CD4 cells after COVID-19. Which antigens these TCRs recognize remains unknown. TCRdb's table, derived via immunoSEQ multiplex PCR, lists solely in-frame clones and lacks some. The sample lists tens of thousands of clones, around two thirds seen once, with about 2.2% in the top ten. The culture ran for roughly ten days, and then CD4+ T cells were isolated. Vaccine administered to participants consisted of two doses of either BNT162b2 or mRNA-1273. The sample was CD4+ T cells from PBMCs cultured without peptide, taken after COVID-19 vaccination. The receptors here all came from a human donor who received a COVID-19 vaccine.

This clone was observed a handful of times. The rearrangement joins TRBV12-3 or TRBV12-4 to TRBJ1-1, with D hard to call. The CDR3 has 12 residues. V was trimmed by 6 bases and J by 1 base, leaving 6 bases between them. The CDR3 coding sequence is TGTGCCAGCAGAGGCAGGAACACTGAAGCTTTCTTT. As protein: CASRGRNTEAFF.

This clone was counted only a few times. V usage is TRBV15 and J usage is TRBJ2-7; D gene ambiguous. The V gene's germline CDR1 is LNHNV and CDR2 YYDKDF (reference sequence). V dropped 3 bases and J dropped 3 bases, with 9 bases sitting between them. The CDR3 runs to 13 residues. This CDR3 is CATSSGVFYEQYV. The CDR3 DNA sequence: TGTGCCACCAGCAGTGGGGTCTTCTACGAGCAGTACGTC.

Details on this clone: A junction end diverges from the germline sequence, so it may reflect a read error. V gene TRBV9 combines with J gene TRBJ1-6; no clear D gene. The V gene's germline CDR1 is SGDLS and CDR2 YYNGEE. The CDR3 has 16 amino acids. The CDR3 loop reads CASSTGQTSFNSPLHF. The CDR3 DNA follows: TGTGCCAGCTCGACGGGCCAGACATCCTTTAATTCACCCCTCCACTTT.

The J gene is TRBJ2-7, the V gene TRBV6-2 or TRBV6-3, with D perhaps matching TRBD2 (7 bases). The CDR3 spans 15 residues. Germline CDR1 reads MNHEY; CDR2 reads SVGEGT. V gave up 5 bases and J gave up 0 bases, with 14 bases separating them. The CDR3, as DNA: TGTGCCAGCAGTCCCCGGGGGGCTAGCTCCTACGAGCAGTACGTC. It is translated as CASSPRGASSYEQYV.

The chain uses TRBV15 and TRBJ2-6, with D unresolved. Germline V gene data show CDR1 as LNHNV and CDR2 as YYDKDF (reference sequence). The CDR3 consists of 15 residues. V was shortened by 6 bases and J by 2 bases, with 11 bases between the two germline ends. As DNA, the CDR3 is TGTGCCACCAGTAAGGGTAATACTGGGGCCAACGTCCTGACTTTC. This translates into CATSKGNTGANVLTF.

J is TRBJ1-2 and V is TRBV28; the D gene is possibly TRBD1 (5 bases). The ends were cut back, 1 base at V and 5 bases at J, with 11 bases in the middle. Germline loops: CDR1 MDHEN, CDR2 SYDVKM. The CDR3 is 14 residues long. CDR3: CASSLLMGPYGYTF. The CDR3 nucleotides are TGTGCCAGCAGTTTATTAATGGGACCGTATGGCTACACCTTC.

The chain couples TRBV6-2 or TRBV6-3 to TRBJ1-5; D is unclear. The CDR3 spans 14 residues. The V end was cut by 5 bases, the J end by 0 bases, with 8 bases between. Germline V lookup: CDR1 MNHEY, CDR2 SVGEGT. CDR3 residues: CASSKYYSNQPQHF. Here the CDR3 DNA reads TGTGCCAGCAGTAAATATTATAGCAATCAGCCCCAGCATTTT.

This chain links TRBV6-5 with TRBJ1-1; D might be TRBD1 (6 bases). The germline CDR1 and CDR2 sequences are MNHEY and SVGAGI. V was pared by 7 bases and J by 4 bases, with 19 bases between. The CDR3 runs 15 residues. CDR3 residues: CASNPLGGRFTEAFF. The DNA for the CDR3 is TGTGCCAGCAACCCTCTAGGGGGTCGGTTCACTGAAGCTTTCTTT.

V is TRBV12-3 or TRBV12-4 and J is TRBJ1-6, with 7 bases identical to TRBD1. This CDR3 has 12 residues. The trim removed 5 bases at V and 9 bases at J, leaving 1 base unmatched. The CDR3 nucleotides read TGTGCCAGCAGTACAGGGGTTTCACCCCTCCACTTT. This translates into CASSTGVSPLHF.

The V gene is TRBV19, the J gene TRBJ1-1; tentatively, D is TRBD1 (6 bases). V shed 1 base and J shed 8 bases, with 14 bases lying between them. The germline CDR1 and CDR2 sequences are LNHDA and SQIVND (reference sequence). CDR3 length: 14 amino acids. CDR3 sequence: CASSIGGQGREAFF. As DNA, the CDR3 is TGTGCCAGTAGTATAGGAGGGCAGGGGAGAGAAGCTTTCTTT. The entire variable domain, with the rest obtained from reference TRBV19 and TRBJ1-1, is as follows: DGGITQSPKYLFRKEGQNVTLSCEQNLNHDAMYWYRQDPGQGLRLIYYSQIVNDFQKGDIAEGYSVSREKKESFPLTVTSAQKNPTAFYLCASSIGGQGREAFFGQGTRLTVV.

The V call is TRBV4-3, the J call TRBJ1-5, with D maybe TRBD1 (5 bases). This CDR3 contains 15 residues. Germline loops: CDR1 LGHNA, CDR2 YSLEER. V was cut by 0 bases and J by 9 bases, with 15 bases left in between. The CDR3 spells CASSQDSGNQAPQHF. For the CDR3, the DNA is TGCGCCAGCAGCCAAGATTCAGGGAACCAGGCGCCCCAGCATTTT.

The V gene is TRBV29-1, the J gene TRBJ2-2; D uncertain. Germline CDR1 and CDR2: SQVTM and ANQGSEA. This CDR3 has 13 residues. V lost 7 bases and J 3 bases, leaving 12 bases between the germline ends. The CDR3 spells CSAPASHTGELFF. As DNA, the CDR3 is TGCAGCGCCCCTGCCTCTCACACCGGGGAGCTGTTTTTT.

The genes are TRBV18 and TRBJ2-5; D gene unclear. The CDR3 sequence is 13 residues long. CDR1 is KGHSH and CDR2 is LQKENI in the germline V gene. The V and J ends lost 3 bases and 4 bases respectively, with 9 bases between them. The CDR3 loop reads CASSPRWGETQYF. In nucleotides, the CDR3 is TGTGCCAGCTCACCGAGGTGGGGAGAGACCCAGTACTTC.

The chain is built from TRBV6-5 and TRBJ1-6; D gene unclear. CDR3 length equals 14 residues. CDR1 and CDR2 from the germline V gene are MNHEY and SVGAGI. V shed 8 bases and J shed 8 bases, with 16 bases lying between them. The CDR3 is CASERSLMDSPLHF. The CDR3 coding sequence is TGTGCCAGCGAGCGATCGTTGATGGATTCACCCCTCCACTTT.

J is TRBJ1-2 and V is TRBV5-1, with D possibly TRBD1 on 6 matching bases. The V and J ends lost 0 bases and 2 bases respectively, with 11 bases between them. The germline V gene encodes CDR1 SGHRS and CDR2 YFSETQ. The CDR3 is 15 residues long. The CDR3 DNA reads as TGCGCCAGCAGCTTGGACGCAGGGGTGAACTATGGCTACACCTTC. This codes for CASSLDAGVNYGYTF.

The chain joins TRBV11-2 to TRBJ2-3; D call uncertain. The V gene lost 1 base and the J gene lost 2 bases, with 4 bases spanning the gap. CDR1 and CDR2 from the germline V gene are SGHAT and FQNNGV. The CDR3 extends over 13 amino acids. The CDR3 nucleotides are TGTGCCAGCAGCTTAGGAGCCACAGATACGCAGTATTTT. This codes for CASSLGATDTQYF.

This clone was detected a few times. The chain is built from TRBV27 and TRBJ1-3, with D uncertain. The CDR3 has 13 residues. V lost 6 bases and J lost 0, with 6 bases in between. Looked up from germline, CDR1 is MNHEY and CDR2 is SMNVEV (reference sequence). The CDR3 sequence is CASSPSSGNTIYF. The CDR3 bases are TGTGCCAGCAGCCCCTCCTCTGGAAACACCATATATTTT.

This clone was recorded only once. The V and J genes are TRBV6-2 or TRBV6-3 and TRBJ2-6; 7 bases align to TRBD2. Germline loops: CDR1 MNHEY, CDR2 SVGEGT. The CDR3 contains 15 residues. V was pared by 4 bases and J by 4 bases, with 4 bases of the junction left unmatched. CDR3 residues: CASSSGGPGANVLTF. The DNA of the CDR3 is TGTGCCAGCAGTTCGGGGGGACCCGGGGCCAACGTCCTGACTTTC.

V gene TRBV5-4 combines with J gene TRBJ2-5; TRBD1 matches 11 bases. CDR3 length: 16 residues. V trimming: 4 bases; J trimming: 5 bases; junction bases outside the gene matches: 10. Looked up from germline, CDR1 is SGHNT and CDR2 is YYREEE (reference sequence). CDR3 sequence: CASSRGDRGFLETQYF. DNA of the CDR3: TGTGCCAGCAGCAGGGGGGACAGGGGGTTTCTGGAGACCCAGTACTTC.

The rearrangement uses TRBV5-1 and TRBJ1-1; no clear D. CDR3 length: 15 amino acids. The germline V gene has CDR1 SGHRS and CDR2 YFSETQ. V lost 5 bases to trimming and J lost 0 bases, with 14 bases between them. The CDR3 DNA is TGCGCCAGCAGGTACTCCCCTTCCCTGAACACTGAAGCTTTCTTT. Protein product: CASRYSPSLNTEAFF.

The J gene is TRBJ1-3, the V gene TRBV6-1; D gene ambiguous. Germline-derived CDR1 and CDR2 are MNHNS and SASEGT. Deletions cut 1 base from V and 0 bases from J, with 1 base between. The CDR3 contains 13 residues. DNA of the CDR3: TGTGCCAGCAGTGAAGTCTCTGGAAACACCATATATTTT. Translated, it gives CASSEVSGNTIYF.

This clone has a handful of counts. The gene calls are TRBV19 and TRBJ1-6, with a tentative D call TRBD1 (5 bases). This CDR3 spans 14 amino acids. V was cut by 2 bases and J by 8 bases, with 10 bases left in between. Germline CDR1 reads LNHDA; CDR2 reads SQIVND (reference sequence). The CDR3 DNA is TGTGCCAGTAGTATAACGGGGGAAGATTCACCCCTCCACTTT. Translated: CASSITGEDSPLHF. Full variable domain (rest looked up from reference TRBV19 and TRBJ1-6): DGGITQSPKYLFRKEGQNVTLSCEQNLNHDAMYWYRQDPGQGLRLIYYSQIVNDFQKGDIAEGYSVSREKKESFPLTVTSAQKNPTAFYLCASSITGEDSPLHFGNGTRLTVT.

This clone turned up a few times. CDR3: CASSQDLGGFGTQYF. The CDR3, as DNA: TGCGCCAGCAGCCAAGATCTCGGGGGCTTCGGGACCCAGTACTTC. V usage is TRBV4-1 and J usage is TRBJ2-5, with D perhaps assigned TRBD1 or TRBD2 (6 bases each). The CDR3 is 15 residues long. Germline V CDR1 and CDR2: MGHRA, YSYEKL. V lost 0 bases and J 7 bases, leaving 15 bases between the germline ends.

This clone was seen more than once but under ten times. CDR3 DNA: TGTGCCTGGACCCCGGGACAGGGGTTCTACGAGCAGTACGTC. Protein product: CAWTPGQGFYEQYV. The gene calls are TRBV30 and TRBJ2-7, with 10 bases aligning to TRBD1. The CDR3 has 14 residues. Trimming removed 4 bases from V and 3 bases from J; junction bases left unmatched: 6. CDR1 is GTSNPN and CDR2 is SVGIG in the germline V gene (reference sequence).

This clone was counted a few times. The V call is TRBV13, the J call TRBJ2-7, with 8 bases fitting TRBD1. Germline CDR1 PRHDT, CDR2 FYEKMQ (reference sequence). The CDR3 totals 17 residues. With V trimmed by 2 bases and J by 6 bases, 15 bases remained unmatched. The CDR3 protein is CASSLQTDRVLDGEQYV. The CDR3 DNA sequence: TGTGCCAGCAGCTTACAAACGGACAGGGTTCTTGATGGCGAGCAGTACGTC.

The chain combines TRBV7-2 with TRBJ2-3; TRBD2 agrees at 8 bases. The V and J ends lost 5 bases and 3 bases, in that order; junction bases with no gene match: 7. This CDR3 is built from 15 residues. Germline CDR1 reads SGHTA; CDR2 reads FQGNSA. The CDR3 spells CASSLRGGGTDTQYF. The CDR3, as DNA: TGTGCCAGCAGCCTACGGGGGGGCGGGACAGATACGCAGTATTTT.